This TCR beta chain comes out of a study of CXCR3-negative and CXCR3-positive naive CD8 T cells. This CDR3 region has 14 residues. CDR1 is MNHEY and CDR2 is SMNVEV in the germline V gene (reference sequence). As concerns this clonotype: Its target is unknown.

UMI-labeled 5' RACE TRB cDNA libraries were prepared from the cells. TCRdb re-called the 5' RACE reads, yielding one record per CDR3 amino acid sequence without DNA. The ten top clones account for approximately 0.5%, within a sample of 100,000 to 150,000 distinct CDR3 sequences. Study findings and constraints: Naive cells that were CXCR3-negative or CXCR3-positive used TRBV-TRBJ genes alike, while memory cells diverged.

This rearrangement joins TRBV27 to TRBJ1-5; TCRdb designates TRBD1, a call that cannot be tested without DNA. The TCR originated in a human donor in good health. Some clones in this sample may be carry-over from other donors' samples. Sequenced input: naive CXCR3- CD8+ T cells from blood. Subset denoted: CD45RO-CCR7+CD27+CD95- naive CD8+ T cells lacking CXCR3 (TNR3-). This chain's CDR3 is CASSRGGGNQPQHF.